Below, one TCR beta chain is given with its context. The entry originates in a study of blood T cell repertoires in COVID-19. Overall study: Some COVID-19 samples were acute and others convalescent; all came from the United States, Italy and Spain. PBMCs, B-cell-depleted T cells, or T cells provided the cDNA or gDNA that made up the material.

Methods used by the authors: Scientists estimated how many nucleated cells there were by amplifying reference gene primers. This table comes from immunoSEQ multiplex PCR, and its TCRdb copy is limited to in-frame clones, with some not included. That table supplies the V and J calls and clone size; D and trimming were determined from the DNA. The sample consists of roughly 200,000 clones, about 70% of them appearing once. Germline V gene sequence: CDR1 SQVTM, CDR2 ANQGSEA. The CDR3 sequence is 14 residues long. J lost 1 base, V lost 2 bases, and 3 bases had no gene match. The receptor was derived from a woman aged 45 to 65 with active or convalescent COVID-19. What was sequenced was peripheral blood. The J gene is TRBJ2-5, the V gene TRBV29-1; 8 positions match TRBD1. CDR3 nucleotides: TGCAGCGTTGAACACGGGACAGGCCAAGAGACCCAGTACTTC. Its protein is CSVEHGTGQETQYF.